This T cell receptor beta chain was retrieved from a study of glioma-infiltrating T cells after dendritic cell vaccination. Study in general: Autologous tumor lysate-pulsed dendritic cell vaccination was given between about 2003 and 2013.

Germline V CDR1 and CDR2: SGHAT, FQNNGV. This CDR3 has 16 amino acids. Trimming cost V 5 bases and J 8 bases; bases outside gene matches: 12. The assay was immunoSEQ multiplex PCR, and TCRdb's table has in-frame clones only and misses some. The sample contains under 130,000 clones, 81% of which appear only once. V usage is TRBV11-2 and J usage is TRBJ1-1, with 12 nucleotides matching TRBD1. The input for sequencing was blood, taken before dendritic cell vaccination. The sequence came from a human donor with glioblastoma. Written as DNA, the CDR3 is TGTGCCAGCAGCCCACGGGAGGGACAGGGGGCGAAGGAAGCTTTCTTT. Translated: CASSPREGQGAKEAFF.